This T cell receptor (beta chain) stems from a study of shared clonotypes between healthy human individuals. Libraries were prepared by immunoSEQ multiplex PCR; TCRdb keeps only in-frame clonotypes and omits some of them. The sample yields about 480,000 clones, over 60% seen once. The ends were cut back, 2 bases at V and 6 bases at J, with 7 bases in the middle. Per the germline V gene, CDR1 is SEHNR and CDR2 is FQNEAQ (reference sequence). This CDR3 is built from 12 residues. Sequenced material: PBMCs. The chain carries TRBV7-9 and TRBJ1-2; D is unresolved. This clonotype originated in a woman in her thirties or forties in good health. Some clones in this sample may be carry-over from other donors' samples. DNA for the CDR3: TGTGCCAGCAGCTTAATGGGCGATGGCTACACCTTC. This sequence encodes CASSLMGDGYTF. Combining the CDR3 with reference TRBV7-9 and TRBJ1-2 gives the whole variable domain DTGVSQNPRHKITKRGQNVTFRCDPISEHNRLYWYRQTLGQGPEFLTYFQNEAQLEKSRLLSDRFSAERPKGSFSTLEIQRTEQGDSAMYLCASSLMGDGYTFGSGTRLTVV.